This TCR beta chain was profiled in a study of cytomegalovirus exposure and HLA in healthy donors. This CDR3 comprises 14 residues. Trimming cost V 3 bases and J 6 bases, with 15 bases left between them. From germline, CDR1 is MNHEY and CDR2 SMNVEV (reference sequence). The PCR contained 60 Vbeta and 13 Jbeta primers. Assay used: immunoSEQ multiplex PCR; TCRdb lists only in-frame clones, some missing. The table has some 140,000 clones, 80% seen once. Notes on this clone: Its target is not known.

Study conclusions and caveats: In an earlier analysis, about 87% or about 30%: the productive usage of most TCR beta V segments.

This receptor was identified in a woman in her thirties or forties in good health and CMV-seropositive. This chain joins TRBV27 and TRBJ2-7; weak D call: TRBD2 (6 bases). Sequencing was done on a sample of PBMCs. The CDR3, as DNA: TGTGCCAGCAGTTTTAGCGGCACCTCTTCCGAGCAGTACTTC. Amino acids: CASSFSGTSSEQYF.